A selection of T cell receptor beta chains follows, all from one sample in a study of blood T cell repertoires in COVID-19. Produced via immunoSEQ multiplex PCR; TCRdb's table is partial and in-frame only. Here the sample spans approximately 76,000 clones, about 89% being singletons. Sequencing was carried out using peripheral blood. All receptors derive from a woman aged 60-70 years with acute or convalescent COVID-19. Each CDR3 is given with its conserved first and last residue. The D gene is left open where the match is weak. A row's size may be missing; if present it is once, few, many or a size class.

-,TRBJ2-3,TRBV4-1,-,CASSQRGTGMDTQYF,TGCGCCAGCAGCCAACGGGGGACTGGGATGGATACGCAGTATTTT
TRBD2,TRBJ2-1,TRBV2,-,CASSEPGTSGRLSSYNEQFF,TGTGCCAGCAGTGAACCCGGGACTAGCGGACGACTTTCCTCCTACAATGAGCAGTTCTTC
TRBD2,TRBJ2-1,TRBV27,-,CASSVLADNYNEQFF,TGTGCCAGCAGTGTCCTAGCGGACAACTACAATGAACAGTTCTTC
-,TRBJ1-4,TRBV30,-,CAWSEPEKLFF,TGTGCCTGGAGTGAGCCTGAAAAACTGTTTTTT
-,TRBJ2-2,TRBV7-9,-,CASSPPSVRELFF,TGTGCCAGCAGCCCCCCTTCGGTCCGGGAGCTGTTTTTT
TRBD2,TRBJ2-1,TRBV24-1,-,CATSERAGGGNEQFF,TGTGCCACCAGTGAACGGGCGGGGGGCGGCAATGAGCAGTTCTTC
TRBD2,TRBJ2-1,TRBV6-6,-,CASSKPGLAPNEQFF,TGTGCCAGCAGTAAACCGGGACTAGCACCCAATGAGCAGTTCTTC
TRBD1,TRBJ2-5,TRBV2,-,CASRDPGQFQETQYF,TGTGCCAGCAGGGACCCGGGACAGTTCCAAGAGACCCAGTACTTC
-,TRBJ2-1,TRBV28,-,CASSGSADEQFF,TGTGCCAGCTCCGGCTCCGCGGATGAGCAGTTCTTC
-,TRBJ2-7,TRBV6-1,-,CASSEAPTRGYEQYF,TGTGCCAGCAGTGAAGCGCCGACGAGGGGGTACGAGCAGTACTTC
TRBD2,TRBJ2-1,TRBV6-2/TRBV6-3,-,CASSRHGGNNEQFF,TGTGCCAGCAGTCGACACGGGGGGAACAATGAGCAGTTCTTC
TRBD2,TRBJ2-1,TRBV9,-,CASSVSGRAMDEQFF,TGTGCCAGCAGCGTTTCCGGGAGGGCCATGGATGAGCAGTTCTTC
-,TRBJ2-2,TRBV7-2,-,CASSLEADGELFF,TGTGCCAGCAGCTTAGAGGCGGACGGGGAGCTGTTTTTT
TRBD1,TRBJ1-1,TRBV28,-,CASSLSNRGAFF,TGTGCCAGCAGTTTGAGCAACAGGGGAGCTTTCTTT
TRBD1,TRBJ2-3,TRBV5-6,once,CASSFADRGDTQYF,TGTGCCAGCAGCTTCGCCGACAGGGGGGATACGCAGTATTTT
-,TRBJ1-2,TRBV5-4,-,CASSLVGIRNGYTF,TGTGCCAGCAGCTTGGTCGGGATAAGGAATGGCTACACCTTC